This record concerns one T cell receptor (beta chain) sequence. This entry is derived from a study of CD8+CD57+ T cells in acquired aplastic anemia. Study information: DNA recovered from sorted CD4+ and CD8+ cells had a mean of approximately 3.4 ug.

Before being chosen for sequencing, patients had shown CD8+CD57+ cell expansion by flow cytometry. With no exception, the patients had severe acquired aplastic anemia. Germline V gives CDR1 SGDLS, CDR2 YYNGEE. CDR3 length: 12 residues. The V end was cut by 0 bases, the J end by 8 bases, with 6 bases between. The use of genomic DNA as template underpinned the TCR beta VDJ and CDR3 profiling. In TCRdb, the reads were re-called with MiXCR into one record per CDR3 protein. The sample records roughly 100,000 distinct CDR3 sequences, about 67% being singletons. What was sequenced was sorted CD4+, CD8+, or CD8+CD57+ T cells (not recorded which) from PBMCs. The clonotype originates from a human donor with aplastic anemia. The rearrangement uses TRBV9 and TRBJ1-3; D gene ambiguous. The CDR3 sequence is CASSVGADTIYF. The CDR3 DNA is TGTGCCAGCAGCGTAGGGGCGGACACCATATATTTT.